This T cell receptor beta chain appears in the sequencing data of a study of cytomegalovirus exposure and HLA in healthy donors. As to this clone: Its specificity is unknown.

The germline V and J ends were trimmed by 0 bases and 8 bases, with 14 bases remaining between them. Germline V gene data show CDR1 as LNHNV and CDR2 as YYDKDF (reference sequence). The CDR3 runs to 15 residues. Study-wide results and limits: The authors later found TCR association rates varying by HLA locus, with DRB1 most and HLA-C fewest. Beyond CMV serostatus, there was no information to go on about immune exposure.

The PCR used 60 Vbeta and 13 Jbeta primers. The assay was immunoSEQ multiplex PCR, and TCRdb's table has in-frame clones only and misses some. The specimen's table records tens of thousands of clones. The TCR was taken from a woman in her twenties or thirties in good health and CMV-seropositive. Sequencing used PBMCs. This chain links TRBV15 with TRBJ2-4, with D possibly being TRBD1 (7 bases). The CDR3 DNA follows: TGTGCCACCAGCAGAGATCAGGGGGGTAGGGACATTCAGTACTTC. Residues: CATSRDQGGRDIQYF.